This TCR beta chain was sequenced for a study of T cell repertoires in cytomegalovirus infection. On the study more broadly: Indications of both CMV infection and matching HLA type were provided by public TCR beta signatures. Broader study findings: Summed frequency of public TCR beta families distinguished CMV carriers with the relevant HLA. HLA-C-restricted, CMV-specific TCR beta clonotypes were dominant ex vivo.

Using its own MiXCR run on the reads, TCRdb lists one record per CDR3 protein. The top ten hold roughly 50% of the sample, which has approximately 120,000 distinct CDR3 sequences, 32% seen once. This clonotype was recorded only once. What it recognizes is unknown. This CDR3 region has 15 residues. CDR1 and CDR2 from the germline V gene are LGHNT and FRNRAP. V lost 6 bases to trimming and J lost 5 bases; unmatched junction nucleotides: 5. Sequenced material: CD8+ T cells from cultured PBMCs, taken from culture after CMV antigen stimulation. This clonotype originated in a human donor in good health (CMV status not recorded). Some clones in this sample may be carry-over from other donors' samples. This chain joins TRBV12-5 and TRBJ2-2; TRBD1 agrees at 11 bases. CDR3: CASGTGTGGTGELFF. The CDR3 DNA reads as TGTGCTAGTGGCACCGGGACAGGGGGGACCGGGGAGCTGTTTTTT.